This TCR beta chain was sequenced for a study of blood T cell repertoires in COVID-19. Study-wide context: Collection of acute and convalescent COVID-19 samples took place in the United States, Italy and Spain. Sources were T cells, B-cell-depleted T cells, or PBMCs; the material itself was cDNA or gDNA.

Original data processing: Reference gene primer amplification gave nucleated cell count estimates. TCRdb's table, derived via immunoSEQ multiplex PCR, lists solely in-frame clones and lacks some. V and J calls and clone size follow that table, whereas D and trimming were derived from the DNA. There are some 200,000 clones in the sample; just over 85% occur only once, and over 4.5% lies in the top ten. The length of the CDR3 is 12 residues. Germline CDR1 and CDR2: SNHLY and FYNNEI. V dropped 6 bases and J dropped 8 bases, with 13 bases sitting between them. The sample consisted of peripheral blood. The source is a man at least 80 years old with acute or convalescent COVID-19. The chain joins TRBV2 to TRBJ1-2; D may be TRBD1 (6 bases). In nucleotides, the CDR3 is TGTGCCAGCAGAGAAACAGGGAGCGGCTACACCTTC. Translating it yields CASRETGSGYTF.